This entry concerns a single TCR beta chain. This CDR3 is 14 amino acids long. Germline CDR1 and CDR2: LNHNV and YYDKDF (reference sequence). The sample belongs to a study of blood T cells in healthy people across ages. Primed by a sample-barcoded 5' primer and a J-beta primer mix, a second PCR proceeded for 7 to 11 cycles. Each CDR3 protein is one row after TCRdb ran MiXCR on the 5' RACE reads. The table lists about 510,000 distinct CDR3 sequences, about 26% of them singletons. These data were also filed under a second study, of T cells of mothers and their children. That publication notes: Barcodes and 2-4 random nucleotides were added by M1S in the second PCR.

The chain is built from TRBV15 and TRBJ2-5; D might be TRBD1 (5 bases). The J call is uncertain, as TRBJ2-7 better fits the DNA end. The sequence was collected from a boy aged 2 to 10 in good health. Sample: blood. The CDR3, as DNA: TGTGCCACCAGCAGAGCACAGGCGCCCTACGAGCAGTACTTC. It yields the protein CATSRAQAPYEQYF.